This T cell receptor (beta chain) comes out of a study of CD8 T cells in ankylosing spondylitis. The study, taken as a whole, reports: The study identified a TCR beta motif of roughly eight highly homologous variants that appeared characteristic of ankylosing spondylitis blood. Existing reports had already noted some motif variants in reactive arthritis synovial fluid and blood.

The CDR3 extends over 13 amino acids. Germline V gives CDR1 DFQATT, CDR2 SNEGSKA (reference sequence). Trimming at V came to 5 bases and at J to 9 bases, leaving 8 bases not matched to a gene. MiXCR, applied by TCRdb to the 5' RACE reads, yields one record per CDR3 protein. Of roughly 700,000 distinct CDR3 sequences detected, around 19% appear once; the ten largest clones hold roughly a fifth. Regarding this clonotype: Its antigen is unidentified.

This receptor was identified in a male donor with ankylosing spondylitis. The chain uses TRBV20-1 and TRBJ2-1; TRBD2 matches at 9 bases. Source material: blood, either unsorted or a sorted T cell fraction (not recorded which). Here the CDR3 DNA reads TGCAGTGCTTGGACTAGCGAGTCGAGTGAGCAGTTCTTC. Protein: CSAWTSESSEQFF.